This T cell receptor beta chain comes out of a study of cytomegalovirus exposure and HLA in healthy donors. General study points: The authors listed around 150 TCR beta chains as cytomegalovirus-associated.

In the PCR, 60 Vbeta and 13 Jbeta primers were used. Clones were read by immunoSEQ multiplex PCR, and TCRdb kept only the in-frame ones, dropping some. Of roughly 70,000 clones listed, 74% are singletons. V was clipped by 8 bases and J by 4 bases, with 14 bases between them. Looked up from germline, CDR1 is MNHEY and CDR2 is SVGAGI. The CDR3 length is 13 residues. Notes on this clone: The target antigen is unknown.

Material for sequencing was PBMCs. The TCR originated in a human donor in good health. This chain links TRBV6-5 with TRBJ1-2; perhaps TRBD1 as D (5 bases). The CDR3 bases are TGTGCCAGCCGACCCGGGGACTCCTATGGCTACACCTTC. It is translated as CASRPGDSYGYTF.